This TCR beta chain emerged from a study of blood T cell repertoires in COVID-19. Study information: Spain, Italy and the United States supplied samples that represented acute and convalescent COVID-19. From T cells, B-cell-depleted T cells, or PBMCs came the material, which was cDNA or gDNA.

J lost 12 bases, V lost 1 base, and 12 bases had no gene match. The CDR3 covers 15 residues. The germline gives CDR1 SGHVS, CDR2 FNYEAQ. Per the original methods: By means of reference gene primer amplification, nucleated cell counts were estimated. Clones were read by immunoSEQ multiplex PCR, and TCRdb kept only the in-frame ones, dropping some. V and J calls and clone size come straight from that table; D and trimming were deduced from the DNA. Of about 100,000 clones detected, 85% appear once; the ten largest clones hold roughly 12%. The receptor was derived from a man aged 45-65 years with active or convalescent COVID-19. V gene TRBV7-6 combines with J gene TRBJ2-1; TRBD1 agrees at 7 bases. Sequenced input: peripheral blood. CDR3 bases: TGTGCCAGCAGCTTAGACGGGACAGTAGAGAGGGTGCAGTTCTTC. Residues: CASSLDGTVERVQFF.